The clone carrying this T cell receptor beta chain was observed a few times. This CDR3 contains 13 residues. Trimming took 3 bases from V and 6 from J, leaving 12 bases between them. Germline values: CDR1 SNHLY, CDR2 FYNNEI. Via MiXCR, TCRdb re-called the RT-PCR reads, giving one row per CDR3 protein. There are 550,000 to 750,000 distinct CDR3 sequences in the sample; 11% to 15% occur only once, and 3.6% lies in the top ten. The sample taken for sequencing was memory CD4+ T cells from blood. The chain carries TRBV2 and TRBJ2-7; D is unresolved. The receptor's source is a female donor in good health, serving as a healthy control. The DNA for the CDR3 is TGTGCCAGCAGTGAGGTACTTTCTGGCGAGCAGTACTTC. Its translation: CASSEVLSGEQYF.